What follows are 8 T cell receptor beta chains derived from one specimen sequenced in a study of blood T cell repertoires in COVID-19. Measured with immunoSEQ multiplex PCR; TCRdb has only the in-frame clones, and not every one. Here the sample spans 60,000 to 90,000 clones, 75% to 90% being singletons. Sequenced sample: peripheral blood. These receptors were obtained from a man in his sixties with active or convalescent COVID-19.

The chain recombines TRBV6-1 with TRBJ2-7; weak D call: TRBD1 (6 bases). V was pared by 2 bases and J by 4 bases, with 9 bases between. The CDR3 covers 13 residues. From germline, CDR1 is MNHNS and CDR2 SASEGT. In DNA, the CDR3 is TGTGCCAGCAGTGAACCGGGGACATACGAGCAGTACTTC. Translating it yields CASSEPGTYEQYF.

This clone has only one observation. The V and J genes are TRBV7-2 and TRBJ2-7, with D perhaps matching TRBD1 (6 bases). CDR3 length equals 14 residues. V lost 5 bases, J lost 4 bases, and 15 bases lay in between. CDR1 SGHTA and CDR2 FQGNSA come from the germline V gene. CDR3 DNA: TGTGCCAGCAGCCTCCCGACAGGTTCTTACGAGCAGTACTTC. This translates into CASSLPTGSYEQYF.

In nucleotides, the CDR3 is TGTGCCAGCAGCCAAGAATTAGCGGGGGGGGCAGATACGCAGTATTTT. As protein: CASSQELAGGADTQYF. The gene calls are TRBV4-2 and TRBJ2-3, with 11 bases identical to TRBD2. The CDR3 length is 16 residues. The germline V gene has CDR1 LGHNA and CDR2 YNFKEQ. The trim removed 0 bases at V and 4 bases at J, leaving 3 bases unmatched.

CDR3 region: CASSQVFWGAIYEQYF. The CDR3 DNA sequence: TGTGCCAGCAGCCAAGTGTTCTGGGGAGCCATCTACGAGCAGTACTTC. This chain uses TRBV3-1 (or the pseudogene TRBV3-2) with TRBJ2-7; possibly TRBD2 for D (5 bases). Looked up from germline, CDR1 is LGHDT and CDR2 is YNNKEL (reference sequence). V was clipped by 1 base and J by 3 bases, with 16 bases between them. The CDR3 runs to 16 residues.

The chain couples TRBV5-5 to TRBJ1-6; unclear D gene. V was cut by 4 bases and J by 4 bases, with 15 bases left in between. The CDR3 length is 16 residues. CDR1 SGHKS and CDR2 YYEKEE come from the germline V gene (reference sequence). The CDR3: CASSPSSGNYNSPLHF. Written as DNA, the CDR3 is TGTGCCAGCAGCCCCTCTAGCGGCAATTATAATTCACCCCTCCACTTT. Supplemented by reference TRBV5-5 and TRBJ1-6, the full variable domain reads DAGVTQSPTHLIKTRGQQVTLRCSPISGHKSVSWYQQVLGQGPQFIFQYYEKEERGRGNFPDRFSARQFPNYSSELNVNALLLGDSALYLCASSPSSGNYNSPLHFGNGTRLTVT.

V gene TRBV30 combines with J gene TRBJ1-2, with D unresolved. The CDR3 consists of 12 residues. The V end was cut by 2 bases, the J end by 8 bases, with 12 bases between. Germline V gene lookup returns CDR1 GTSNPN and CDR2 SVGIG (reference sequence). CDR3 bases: TGTGCCTGGAGTCGCTTGGGGAGAGGCTACACCTTC. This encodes CAWSRLGRGYTF.

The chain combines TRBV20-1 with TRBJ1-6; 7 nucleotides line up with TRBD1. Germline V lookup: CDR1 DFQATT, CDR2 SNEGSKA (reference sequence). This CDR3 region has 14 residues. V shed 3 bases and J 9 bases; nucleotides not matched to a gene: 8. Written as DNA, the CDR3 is TGCAGTGCTAGTCGTTCCCAGGGGGGTTCACCCCTCCACTTT. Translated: CSASRSQGGSPLHF.

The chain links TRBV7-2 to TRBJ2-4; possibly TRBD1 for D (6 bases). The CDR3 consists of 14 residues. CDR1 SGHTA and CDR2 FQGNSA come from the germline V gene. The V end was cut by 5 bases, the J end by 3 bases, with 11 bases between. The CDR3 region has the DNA TGTGCCAGCAGCCAGGGGTTTGGCAAAAACATTCAGTACTTC. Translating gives CASSQGFGKNIQYF.